The source of this TCR beta chain is a study of identifying expanded T cells in peripheral blood. Study findings and constraints: Across healthy donors, higher total template counts meant significantly greater roughly 2-week count variance. Technical replicates showed roughly 1.2 changed clones; around 2 weeks approximately 16; four weeks 19.

Produced via immunoSEQ multiplex PCR; TCRdb's table is partial and in-frame only. The table records approximately 100,000 clones, more than 85% of them present only once. To note about this clone: Its cognate antigen is unknown.

This CDR3 spans 16 amino acids. CDR1 and CDR2 from the germline V gene are MNHNY and SVGAGI (reference sequence). Trimming took off 3 bases at V and 2 bases at J, with 13 bases between the two ends. During the collection period, no donor immune events like infections were recorded. Sequencing was carried out using blood. The clonotype was recovered from a person aged 18 to 70 in good health. The chain employs TRBV6-6 and TRBJ2-2; D may correspond to TRBD1 or TRBD2 (5 bases each). The CDR3, as DNA: TGTGCCAGCAGTTATGGGCCTGGGGGAAACACCGGGGAGCTGTTTTTT. Translated: CASSYGPGGNTGELFF.